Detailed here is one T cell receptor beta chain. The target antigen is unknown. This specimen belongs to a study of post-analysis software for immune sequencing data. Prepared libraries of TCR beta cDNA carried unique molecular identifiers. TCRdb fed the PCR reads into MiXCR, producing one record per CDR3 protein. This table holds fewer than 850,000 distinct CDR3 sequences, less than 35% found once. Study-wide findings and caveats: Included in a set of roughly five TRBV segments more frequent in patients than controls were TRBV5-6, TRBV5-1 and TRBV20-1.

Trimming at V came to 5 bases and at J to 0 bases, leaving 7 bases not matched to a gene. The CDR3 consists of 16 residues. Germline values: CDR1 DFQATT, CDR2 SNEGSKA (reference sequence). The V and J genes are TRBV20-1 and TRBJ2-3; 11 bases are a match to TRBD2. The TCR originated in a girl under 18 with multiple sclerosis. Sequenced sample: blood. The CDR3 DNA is TGCAGTGCTGGGACTAGCGGCGTTTCTAGCACAGATACGCAGTATTTT. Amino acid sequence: CSAGTSGVSSTDTQYF.